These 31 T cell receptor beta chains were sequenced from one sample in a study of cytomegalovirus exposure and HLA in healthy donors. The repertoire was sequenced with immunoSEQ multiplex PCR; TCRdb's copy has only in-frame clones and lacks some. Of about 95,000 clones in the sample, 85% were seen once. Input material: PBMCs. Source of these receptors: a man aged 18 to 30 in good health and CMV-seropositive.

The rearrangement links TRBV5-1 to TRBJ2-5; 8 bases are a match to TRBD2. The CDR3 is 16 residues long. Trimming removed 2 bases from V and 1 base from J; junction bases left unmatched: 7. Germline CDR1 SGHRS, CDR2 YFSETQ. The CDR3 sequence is CASSFEASGLQETQYF. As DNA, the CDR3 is TGCGCCAGCAGCTTTGAGGCTAGCGGGCTCCAAGAGACCCAGTACTTC.

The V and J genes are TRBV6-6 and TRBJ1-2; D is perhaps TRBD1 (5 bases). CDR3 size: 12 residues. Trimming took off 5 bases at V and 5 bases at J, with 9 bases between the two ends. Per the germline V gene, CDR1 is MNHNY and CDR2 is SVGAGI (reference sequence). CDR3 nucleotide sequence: TGTGCCAGCAGTCGTGACAGTTATGGCTACACCTTC. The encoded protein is CASSRDSYGYTF.

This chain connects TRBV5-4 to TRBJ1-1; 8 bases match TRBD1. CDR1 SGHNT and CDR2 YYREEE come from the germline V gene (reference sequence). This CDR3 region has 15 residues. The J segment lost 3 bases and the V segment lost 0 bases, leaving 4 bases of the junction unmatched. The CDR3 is CASSLVETGDTEAFF. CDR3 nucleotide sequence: TGTGCCAGCAGCTTGGTCGAGACAGGGGACACTGAAGCTTTCTTT.

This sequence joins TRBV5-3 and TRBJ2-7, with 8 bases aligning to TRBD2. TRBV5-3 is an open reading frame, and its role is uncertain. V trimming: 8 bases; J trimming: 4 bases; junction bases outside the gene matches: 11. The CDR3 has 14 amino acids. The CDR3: CARGGPGLEYEQYV. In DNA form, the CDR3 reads TGTGCCAGGGGGGGGCCGGGACTAGAGTACGAGCAGTACGTC.

The CDR3 loop is CASSDTGLAGAFRYNEQFF. The CDR3 bases are TGTGCCAGCAGTGATACGGGACTAGCGGGAGCATTTAGATACAATGAGCAGTTCTTC. The chain employs TRBV2 and TRBJ2-1, with 14 bases fitting TRBD2. The J segment lost 4 bases and the V segment lost 3 bases, leaving 11 bases of the junction unmatched. The CDR3 sequence is 19 residues long. Germline V lookup: CDR1 SNHLY, CDR2 FYNNEI.

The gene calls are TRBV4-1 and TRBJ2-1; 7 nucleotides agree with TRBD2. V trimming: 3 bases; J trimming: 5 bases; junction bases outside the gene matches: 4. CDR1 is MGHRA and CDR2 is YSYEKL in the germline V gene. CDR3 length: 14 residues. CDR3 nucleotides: TGCGCCAGCAGCCACCGGGCGGGGGACAATGAGCAGTTCTTC. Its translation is CASSHRAGDNEQFF.

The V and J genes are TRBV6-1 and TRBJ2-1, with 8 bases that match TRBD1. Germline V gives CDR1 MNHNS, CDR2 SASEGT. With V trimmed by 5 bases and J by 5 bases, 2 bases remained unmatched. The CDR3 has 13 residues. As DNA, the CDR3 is TGTGCCAGCAGTTCGGACAGGGACAATGAGCAGTTCTTC. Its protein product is CASSSDRDNEQFF.

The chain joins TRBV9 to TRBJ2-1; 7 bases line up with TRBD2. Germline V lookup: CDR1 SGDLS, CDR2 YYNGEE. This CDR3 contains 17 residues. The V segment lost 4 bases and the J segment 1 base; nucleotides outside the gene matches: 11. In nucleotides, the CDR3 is TGTGCCAGCAGCTCCTCCGCTGAGCGGGATTCCTACAATGAGCAGTTCTTC. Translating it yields CASSSSAERDSYNEQFF.

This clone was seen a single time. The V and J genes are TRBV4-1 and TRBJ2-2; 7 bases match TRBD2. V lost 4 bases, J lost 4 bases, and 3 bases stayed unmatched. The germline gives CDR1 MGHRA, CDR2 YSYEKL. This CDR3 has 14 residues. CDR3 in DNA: TGCGCCAGCAGCCTTCCTAGCGGCACCGGGGAGCTGTTTTTT. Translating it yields CASSLPSGTGELFF.

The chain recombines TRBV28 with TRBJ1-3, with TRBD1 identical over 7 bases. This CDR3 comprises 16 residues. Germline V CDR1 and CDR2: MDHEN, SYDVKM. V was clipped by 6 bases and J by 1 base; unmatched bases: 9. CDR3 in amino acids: CASSPGGPTSGNTIYF. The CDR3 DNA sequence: TGTGCCAGCAGCCCAGGGGGGCCTACATCTGGAAACACCATATATTTT.

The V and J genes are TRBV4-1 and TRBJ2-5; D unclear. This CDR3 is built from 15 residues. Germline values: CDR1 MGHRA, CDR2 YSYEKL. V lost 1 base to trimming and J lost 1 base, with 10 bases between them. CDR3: CASSQVSQFQETQYF. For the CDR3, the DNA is TGCGCCAGCAGCCAAGTCTCACAGTTCCAAGAGACCCAGTACTTC.

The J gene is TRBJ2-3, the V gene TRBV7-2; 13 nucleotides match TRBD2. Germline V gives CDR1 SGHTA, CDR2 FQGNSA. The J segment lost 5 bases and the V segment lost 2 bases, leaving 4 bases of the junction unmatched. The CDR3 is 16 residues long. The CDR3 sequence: CASSLTLAGGGDTQYF. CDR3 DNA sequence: TGTGCCAGCAGCTTAACACTAGCGGGAGGGGGAGATACGCAGTATTTT.

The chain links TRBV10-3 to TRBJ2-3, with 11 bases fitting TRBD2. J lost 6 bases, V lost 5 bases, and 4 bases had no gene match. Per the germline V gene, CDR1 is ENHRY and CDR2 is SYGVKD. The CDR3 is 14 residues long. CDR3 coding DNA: TGTGCCATCAGTCCTAGCGGGAGGTTCGATACGCAGTATTTT. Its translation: CAISPSGRFDTQYF.

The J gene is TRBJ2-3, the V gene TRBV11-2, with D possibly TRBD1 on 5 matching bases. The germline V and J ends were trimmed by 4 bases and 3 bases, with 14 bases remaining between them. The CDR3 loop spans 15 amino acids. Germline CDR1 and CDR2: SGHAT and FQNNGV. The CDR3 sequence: CASSSTWSGTDTQYF. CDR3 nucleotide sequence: TGTGCCAGCAGCTCGACGTGGTCAGGGACAGATACGCAGTATTTT.

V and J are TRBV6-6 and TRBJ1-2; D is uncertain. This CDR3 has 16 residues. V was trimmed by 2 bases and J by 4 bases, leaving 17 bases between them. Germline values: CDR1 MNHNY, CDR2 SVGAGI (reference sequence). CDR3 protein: CASSYLEPGTSYGYTF. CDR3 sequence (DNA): TGTGCCAGCAGTTACCTTGAACCTGGTACATCCTATGGCTACACCTTC.

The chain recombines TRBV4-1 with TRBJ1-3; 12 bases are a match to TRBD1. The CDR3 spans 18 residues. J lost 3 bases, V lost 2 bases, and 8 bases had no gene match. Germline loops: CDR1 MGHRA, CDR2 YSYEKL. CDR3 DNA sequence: TGCGCCAGCAGCCAACCGGGACAGGGGGCAATAGGTGGAAACACCATATATTTT. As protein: CASSQPGQGAIGGNTIYF.

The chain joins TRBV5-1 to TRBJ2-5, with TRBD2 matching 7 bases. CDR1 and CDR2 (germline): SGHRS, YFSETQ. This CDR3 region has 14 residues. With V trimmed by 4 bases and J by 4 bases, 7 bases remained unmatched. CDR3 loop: CASSPGTNRETQYF. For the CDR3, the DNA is TGCGCCAGCAGCCCCGGGACTAATCGAGAGACCCAGTACTTC.

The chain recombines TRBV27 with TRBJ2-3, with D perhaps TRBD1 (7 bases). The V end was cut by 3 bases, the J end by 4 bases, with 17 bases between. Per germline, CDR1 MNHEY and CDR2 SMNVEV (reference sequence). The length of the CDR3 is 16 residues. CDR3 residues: CASSLLDRRGADTQYF. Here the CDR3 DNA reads TGTGCCAGCAGTTTGCTGGACAGGCGGGGCGCAGATACGCAGTATTTT.

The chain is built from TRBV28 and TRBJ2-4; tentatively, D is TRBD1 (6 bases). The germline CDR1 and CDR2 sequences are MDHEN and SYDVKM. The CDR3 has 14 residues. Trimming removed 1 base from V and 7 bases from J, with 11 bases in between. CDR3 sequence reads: CASSLSGVGNIQYF. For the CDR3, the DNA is TGTGCCAGCAGTTTATCAGGGGTAGGGAACATTCAGTACTTC. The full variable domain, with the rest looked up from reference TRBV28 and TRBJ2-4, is DVKVTQSSRYLVKRTGEKVFLECVQDMDHENMFWYRQDPGLGLRLIYFSYDVKMKEKGDIPEGYSVSREKKERFSLILESASTNQTSMYLCASSLSGVGNIQYFGAGTRLSVL.

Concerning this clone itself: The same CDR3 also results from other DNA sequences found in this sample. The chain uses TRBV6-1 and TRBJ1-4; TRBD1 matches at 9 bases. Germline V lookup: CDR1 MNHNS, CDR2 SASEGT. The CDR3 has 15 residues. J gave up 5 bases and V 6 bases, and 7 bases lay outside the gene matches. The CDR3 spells CASSDPGTGNEKLFF. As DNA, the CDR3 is TGTGCCAGCAGCGACCCTGGGACAGGGAATGAAAAACTGTTTTTT.

CDR3 region: CAISDAGGEQPQHF. CDR3 DNA sequence: TGTGCCATCAGTGACGCCGGGGGGGAACAGCCCCAGCATTTT. The chain employs TRBV10-3 and TRBJ1-5; D perhaps matches TRBD1 (5 bases). The CDR3 totals 14 residues. Germline V gene sequence: CDR1 ENHRY, CDR2 SYGVKD. The ends were cut back, 3 bases at V and 7 bases at J, with 13 bases in the middle.

CDR3 loop: CASSLEPSRSTDTQYF. In nucleotides, the CDR3 is TGTGCCAGCAGCTTAGAACCTAGCAGAAGCACAGATACGCAGTATTTT. V usage is TRBV7-9 and J usage is TRBJ2-3, with a weak D call TRBD2 (5 bases). V was shortened by 1 base and J by 0 bases, with 11 bases between the two germline ends. This CDR3 comprises 16 residues. CDR1 SEHNR and CDR2 FQNEAQ come from the germline V gene (reference sequence).

The CDR3 is CASSLGYRGANQPQHF. The CDR3 DNA is TGTGCCAGCAGCTTAGGGTACAGGGGCGCGAATCAGCCCCAGCATTTT. This chain joins TRBV7-8 and TRBJ1-5; 7 bases agree with TRBD1. CDR3 length: 16 residues. V dropped 1 base and J dropped 4; count of bases not matched to a gene: 7. The germline V gene has CDR1 SGHVS and CDR2 FQNEAQ.

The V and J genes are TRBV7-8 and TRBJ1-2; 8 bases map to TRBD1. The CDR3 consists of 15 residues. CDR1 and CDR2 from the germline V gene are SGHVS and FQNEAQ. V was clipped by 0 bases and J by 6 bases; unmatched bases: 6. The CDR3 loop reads CASSLAGTGRNGYTF. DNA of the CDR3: TGTGCCAGCAGCTTAGCAGGGACAGGTCGTAATGGCTACACCTTC. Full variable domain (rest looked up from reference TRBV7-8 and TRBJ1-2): GAGVSQSPRYKVAKRGQDVALRCDPISGHVSLFWYQQALGQGPEFLTYFQNEAQLDKSGLPSDRFFAERPEGSVSTLKIQRTQQEDSAVYLCASSLAGTGRNGYTFGSGTRLTVV.

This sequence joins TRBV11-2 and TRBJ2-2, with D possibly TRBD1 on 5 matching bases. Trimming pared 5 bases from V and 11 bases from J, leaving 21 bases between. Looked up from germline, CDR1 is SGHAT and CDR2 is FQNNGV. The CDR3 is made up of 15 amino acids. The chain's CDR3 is CASSLGRGSGGELFF. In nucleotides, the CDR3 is TGTGCCAGCAGCCTAGGAAGGGGCTCGGGCGGAGAGCTGTTTTTT.

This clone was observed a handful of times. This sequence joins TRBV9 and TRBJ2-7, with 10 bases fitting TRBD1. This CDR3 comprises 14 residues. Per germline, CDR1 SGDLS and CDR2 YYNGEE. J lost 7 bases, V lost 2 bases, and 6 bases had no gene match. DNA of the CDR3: TGTGCCAGCAGCGTGGGCGGGACAGGGGAGGAGCAGTACTTC. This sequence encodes CASSVGGTGEEQYF.

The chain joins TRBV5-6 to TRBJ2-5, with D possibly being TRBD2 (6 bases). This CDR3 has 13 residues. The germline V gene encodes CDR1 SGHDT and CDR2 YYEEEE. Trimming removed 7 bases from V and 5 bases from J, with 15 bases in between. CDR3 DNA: TGTGCCAGCGCCTGGGCCGCGGGGGAGACCCAGTACTTC. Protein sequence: CASAWAAGETQYF.

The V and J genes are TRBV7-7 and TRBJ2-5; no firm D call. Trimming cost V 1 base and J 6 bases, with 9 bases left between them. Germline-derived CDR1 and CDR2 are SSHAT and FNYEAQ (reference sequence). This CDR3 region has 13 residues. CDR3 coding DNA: TGTGCCAGCAGCTTAGATGCCAGGCAGACCCAGTACTTC. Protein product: CASSLDARQTQYF.

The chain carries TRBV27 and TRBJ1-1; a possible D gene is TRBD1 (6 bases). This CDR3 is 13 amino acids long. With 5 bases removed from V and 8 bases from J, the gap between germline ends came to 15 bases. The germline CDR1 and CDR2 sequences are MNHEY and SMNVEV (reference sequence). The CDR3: CASSNPTGIEAFF. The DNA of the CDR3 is TGTGCCAGCAGTAACCCAACAGGGATCGAAGCTTTCTTT.

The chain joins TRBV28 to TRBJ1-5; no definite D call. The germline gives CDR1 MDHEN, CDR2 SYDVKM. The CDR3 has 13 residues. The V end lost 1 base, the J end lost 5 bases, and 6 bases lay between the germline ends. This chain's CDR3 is CASSLFLDQPQHF. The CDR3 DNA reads TGTGCCAGCAGTTTATTTCTCGATCAGCCCCAGCATTTT.

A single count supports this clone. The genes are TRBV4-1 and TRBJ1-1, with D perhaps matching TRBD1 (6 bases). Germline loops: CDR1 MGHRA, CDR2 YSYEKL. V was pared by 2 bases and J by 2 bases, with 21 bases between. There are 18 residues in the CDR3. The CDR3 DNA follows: TGCGCCAGCAGCCAACAGGGGCAAGAAACTACTGAAAACACTGAAGCTTTCTTT. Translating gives CASSQQGQETTENTEAFF.